This T cell receptor beta chain was found in a study of T cell repertoires in cytomegalovirus infection. About the research overall: Public signatures in TCR beta pointed to CMV infection and matching HLA type.

As concerns this clonotype: The antigen is not known.

TCRdb passed the reads through MiXCR, listing each CDR3 protein once. The sample consists of some 940,000 distinct CDR3 sequences, approximately 30% of them appearing once. The CDR3 is 12 amino acids. CDR1 and CDR2 from the germline V gene are SGHRS and YFSETQ. V was shortened by 5 bases and J by 2 bases, with 7 bases between the two germline ends. General study findings and limits: The response measured ex vivo was dominated by TCR beta clonotypes (HLA-C-restricted and CMV-specific). Accumulated public TCR beta family frequency recognized individuals carrying CMV together with the relevant HLA.

The sequence was collected from a human donor in good health (CMV status not recorded). Some clones in this sample may be carry-over from other donors' samples. The sequencing here drew on cultured CD8+ T cells from PBMCs, taken from culture after CMV antigen stimulation. The chain is built from TRBV5-1 and TRBJ1-2, with no clear D. Here the CDR3 DNA reads TGCGCCAGCAGTTTCAAGAACTATGGCTACACCTTC. It encodes CASSFKNYGYTF.